This record looks at one T cell receptor beta chain sequence and its context. Its target is unknown. Using immunoSEQ multiplex PCR, the repertoire was profiled, and TCRdb retains in-frame clones only, with some absent. The table lists 140,000 to 150,000 clones, approximately 89% of them singletons, with more than 12% in the top ten. This sample was taken from a study of T cell responses to AZD1222 COVID-19 vaccine. Study-level information: Recipients boosted at about 4 weeks or about 12 weeks are pooled. Notes on the study in general: With dominance at 160-218 and 743-854, vaccine-associated CD4 TCRs spanned spike. Females outnumbered males among donors, who were mostly white British; clonal diversity was possibly underestimated. Two doses of AZD1222 preceded a rise in Spike-specific TCR breadth and depth.

This CDR3 is built from 15 residues. Germline CDR1 SNHLY, CDR2 FYNNEI. V was shortened by 6 bases and J by 0 bases, with 12 bases between the two germline ends. The receptor comes from an adult in good health. The starting material was peripheral blood, obtained on day 0 of AZD1222 vaccination. The gene calls are TRBV2 and TRBJ1-3; D is undetermined. CDR3 nucleotides: TGTGCCAGCAGCCAGGAGTCCTACTCTGGAAACACCATATATTTT. Its protein product is CASSQESYSGNTIYF.